This section outlines one TCR beta chain sequence together with its context. With V trimmed by 2 bases and J by 7 bases, 6 bases remained unmatched. Germline loops: CDR1 LGHNA, CDR2 YSLEER. The CDR3 length is 15 residues. Per the study methods: Amplified reference gene primers provided the basis for estimating nucleated cell counts. Produced via immunoSEQ multiplex PCR; TCRdb's table is partial and in-frame only. The V and J calls and clone size come from that table; D and trimming were worked out from the DNA. The table has some 150,000 clones, about 87% seen once. This specimen comes from a study of blood T cell repertoires in COVID-19. Study-wide background: COVID-19 samples collected from the United States, Italy and Spain covered acute and convalescent phases. From T cells, B-cell-depleted T cells, or PBMCs came the material, which was cDNA or gDNA.

Sequenced sample: peripheral blood. The TCR was taken from a woman aged 60-75 years who had recovered from COVID-19. This chain uses TRBV4-3 with TRBJ2-3, with 10 nucleotides matching TRBD1. The CDR3 bases are TGCGCCAGCAGCCAAACGACAGGGGGCGCGTATACGCAGTATTTT. Its protein is CASSQTTGGAYTQYF.